Presented here are 16 T cell receptor beta chains from one specimen sequenced in a study of T cells expressing NK-cell markers. For each CDR3 protein, TCRdb gives one entry from its re-call of the 5' RACE reads, without DNA. The table lists a few hundred thousand distinct CDR3 sequences. The specimen sequenced was blood T cells: a sorted CD56 or NKG2C T cell subset, CD4+ or CD8+ T cells, or bulk PBMC T cells (not recorded which). The receptors shown here come from a young man in good health.

This chain connects TRBV18 to TRBJ2-7; TCRdb names TRBD1, which stays unverified in the absence of DNA. The CDR3 is 13 residues long. CDR1 and CDR2 from the germline V gene are KGHSH and LQKENI. The CDR3: CASSPDILYEQYF.

V usage is TRBV20-1 and J usage is TRBJ2-1; without DNA, the TCRdb call of TRBD2 cannot be checked. This CDR3 is 15 amino acids long. Germline values: CDR1 DFQATT, CDR2 SNEGSKA (reference sequence). CDR3 sequence: CSAGTGTSARNEQFF.

This chain links TRBV7-9 with TRBJ2-5; the TRBD2 assignment by TCRdb is unverifiable without DNA. CDR1 is SEHNR and CDR2 is FQNEAQ in the germline V gene (reference sequence). The CDR3 consists of 14 residues. The CDR3 spells CASSLRTGVGTQYF.

The chain couples TRBV5-4 to TRBJ2-5; TCRdb returns TRBD1, unconfirmable since there is no DNA. The length of the CDR3 is 15 residues. Germline CDR1 reads SGHNT; CDR2 reads YYREEE (reference sequence). This CDR3 reads CASSLGGGFQETQYF.

The rearrangement links TRBV30 to TRBJ2-5. This CDR3 comprises 14 residues. Germline CDR1 and CDR2: GTSNPN and SVGIG (reference sequence). CDR3 sequence reads: CAWSQQSLQETQYF.

The rearrangement links TRBV4-3 to TRBJ2-2; TCRdb selects TRBD2, and the lack of DNA leaves this call unchecked. Per germline, CDR1 LGHNA and CDR2 YSLEER. The CDR3 runs to 19 residues. CDR3 sequence: CASSQDLILAGANTGELFF.

The chain combines TRBV10-3 with TRBJ2-3. In germline, CDR1 is ENHRY, CDR2 SYGVKD. The length of the CDR3 is 18 residues. The CDR3 reads CAISESPLKAFNADTQYF.

The chain combines TRBV12-3 or TRBV12-4 with TRBJ1-2; the TRBD1 assignment by TCRdb is unverifiable without DNA. The CDR3 has 13 residues. CDR3 amino acids: CASRTGGLGGYTF.

The chain uses TRBV3-1 and TRBJ2-5; without DNA, the TCRdb call of TRBD1 cannot be checked. The CDR3 sequence is 14 residues long. Germline CDR1 reads LGHDT; CDR2 reads YNNKEL (reference sequence). CDR3 region: CASSQVDRAETQYF.

The V gene is TRBV20-1, the J gene TRBJ2-1. From germline, CDR1 is DFQATT and CDR2 SNEGSKA (reference sequence). The CDR3 extends over 15 amino acids. This CDR3 is CSARTTSGDYNEQFF.

The chain couples TRBV30 to TRBJ1-5. This CDR3 has 16 amino acids. From germline, CDR1 is GTSNPN and CDR2 SVGIG (reference sequence). CDR3 protein: CAWSVLAGSSNQPQHF. Complete variable domain (other parts from reference TRBV30 and TRBJ1-5): SQTIHQWPATLVQPVGSPLSLECTVEGTSNPNLYWYRQAAGRGLQLLFYSVGIGQISSEVPQNLSASRPQDRQFILSSKKLLLSDSGFYLCAWSVLAGSSNQPQHFGDGTRLSIL.

The chain uses TRBV7-9 and TRBJ2-1; TCRdb gives TRBD2 as the D gene, but with no DNA this cannot be confirmed. Germline V gives CDR1 SEHNR, CDR2 FQNEAQ (reference sequence). The CDR3 has 15 amino acids. CDR3: CASSPPGEGYNEQFF. The full variable domain, rest sourced from reference TRBV7-9 and TRBJ2-1, is DTGVSQNPRHKITKRGQNVTFRCDPISEHNRLYWYRQTLGQGPEFLTYFQNEAQLEKSRLLSDRFSAERPKGSFSTLEIQRTEQGDSAMYLCASSPPGEGYNEQFFGPGTRLTVL.

The chain employs TRBV3-1 and TRBJ2-7. This CDR3 comprises 15 residues. The V gene's germline CDR1 is LGHDT and CDR2 YNNKEL (reference sequence). The CDR3 loop reads CASSQPSGRSYEQYF.

The gene calls are TRBV23-1 and TRBJ2-5; TCRdb selects TRBD1, and the lack of DNA leaves this call unchecked. TRBV23-1 is classed as an ORF, of uncertain function. CDR3 length: 12 amino acids. CDR3: CASSGGYETQYF.

V is TRBV7-7 and J is TRBJ2-5; TCRdb designates TRBD1, a call that cannot be tested without DNA. Germline CDR1 and CDR2: SSHAT and FNYEAQ (reference sequence). CDR3 length: 15 amino acids. This CDR3 reads CASSFTSGPQETQYF. Together with reference TRBV7-7 and TRBJ2-5, the CDR3 gives the full variable domain: GAGVSQSPRYKVTKRGQDVTLRCDPISSHATLYWYQQALGQGPEFLTYFNYEAQPDKSGLPSDRFSAERPEGSISTLTIQRTEQRDSAMYRCASSFTSGPQETQYFGPGTRLLVL.

CDR3 amino acids: CASSHPSGRDGEKLFF. This rearrangement joins TRBV7-9 to TRBJ1-4; TCRdb's D call, TRBD1, is unchecked because there is no DNA. This CDR3 contains 16 residues. In germline, CDR1 is SEHNR, CDR2 FQNEAQ (reference sequence).